A selection of T cell receptor beta chains follows, all from one sample in a study of CXCR3-negative and CXCR3-positive naive CD8 T cells. For each CDR3 protein, TCRdb gives one entry from its re-call of the 5' RACE reads, without DNA. Seen in this sample are 90,000 to 100,000 distinct CDR3 sequences; the ten most common clones hold around 1%. The specimen was naive CXCR3+ CD8+ T cells from blood. These receptors originate from a human donor in good health. Some clones in this sample may be carry-over from other donors' samples. CDR3s include the opening cysteine and the closing phenylalanine or tryptophan.

v_gene: TRBV7-9; len: 14; j_gene: TRBJ1-2; CDR3aa: CASSFPRTVYGYTF
v_gene: TRBV7-3; len: 14; j_gene: TRBJ2-1; CDR3aa: CASSSGTGGSEQFF
v_gene: TRBV13; len: 13; j_gene: TRBJ2-5; CDR3aa: CASSHYREETQYF
v_gene: TRBV6-6; len: 14; j_gene: TRBJ1-5; CDR3aa: CASSIRIDNQPQHF
v_gene: TRBV4-3; len: 16; j_gene: TRBJ2-7; CDR3aa: CASSQDRTGSSYEQYF
v_gene: TRBV14; len: 15; j_gene: TRBJ2-7; CDR3aa: CASSPQGARAGEQYF
v_gene: TRBV6-2/TRBV6-3; len: 15; j_gene: TRBJ2-7; CDR3aa: CASSPVARETYEQYF
v_gene: TRBV7-2; len: 14; j_gene: TRBJ2-7; CDR3aa: CASSTSGGSYEQYF
v_gene: TRBV28; len: 13; j_gene: TRBJ2-3; CDR3aa: CASSLSGGDTQYF
v_gene: TRBV6-2/TRBV6-3; len: 15; j_gene: TRBJ2-1; CDR3aa: CASSSSSGLYNEQFF
v_gene: TRBV5-5; len: 14; j_gene: TRBJ2-1; CDR3aa: CASSWGMGPDEQFF
v_gene: TRBV7-9; len: 12; j_gene: TRBJ2-5; CDR3aa: CASSGTEETQYF
v_gene: TRBV14; len: 17; j_gene: TRBJ1-2; CDR3aa: CASSHQIVDRGSYGYTF
v_gene: TRBV7-9; len: 12; j_gene: TRBJ2-1; CDR3aa: CASSPGVAEQFF
v_gene: TRBV9; len: 13; j_gene: TRBJ1-1; CDR3aa: CASSVGVGTEAFF
v_gene: TRBV12-3/TRBV12-4; len: 18; j_gene: TRBJ2-3; CDR3aa: CASSFLSPLQGSTDTQYF
v_gene: TRBV7-9; len: 16; j_gene: TRBJ2-5; CDR3aa: CASSLVEPGLGETQYF
v_gene: TRBV5-4; len: 15; j_gene: TRBJ1-2; CDR3aa: CASSLRAGDHYGYTF
v_gene: TRBV2; len: 14; j_gene: TRBJ2-1; CDR3aa: CASSPQGTNNEQFF
v_gene: TRBV12-5; len: 16; j_gene: TRBJ2-2; CDR3aa: CASGLTTGWDTGELFF
v_gene: TRBV7-6; len: 13; j_gene: TRBJ1-2; CDR3aa: CASSTGGADGYTF
v_gene: TRBV7-2; len: 14; j_gene: TRBJ1-1; CDR3aa: CASSYGPTGTEAFF
v_gene: TRBV5-1; len: 15; j_gene: TRBJ2-7; CDR3aa: CASSPTAASSYEQYF
v_gene: TRBV11-1; len: 14; j_gene: TRBJ2-4; CDR3aa: CASSLSGTKNIQYF
v_gene: TRBV9; len: 11; j_gene: TRBJ2-7; CDR3aa: CASSPGGRQYF
v_gene: TRBV19; len: 13; j_gene: TRBJ2-7; CDR3aa: CASSIDGSYEQYF
v_gene: TRBV6-2/TRBV6-3; len: 14; j_gene: TRBJ2-7; CDR3aa: CASSGGLAAEEQYF
v_gene: TRBV6-6; len: 15; j_gene: TRBJ1-1; CDR3aa: CASSYSWDRGTEAFF
v_gene: TRBV6-2/TRBV6-3; len: 13; j_gene: TRBJ1-2; CDR3aa: CASSYYQGFGYTF
v_gene: TRBV29-1; len: 16; j_gene: TRBJ2-2; CDR3aa: CSVEDRLGQGTGELFF
v_gene: TRBV28; len: 18; j_gene: TRBJ2-1; CDR3aa: CASSSLTGGPGSYNEQFF
v_gene: TRBV7-2; len: 17; j_gene: TRBJ2-1; CDR3aa: CASSLPLRTGTYNEQFF
v_gene: TRBV5-1; len: 15; j_gene: TRBJ2-1; CDR3aa: CASSLKQASYNEQFF
v_gene: TRBV27; len: 13; j_gene: TRBJ2-7; CDR3aa: CASSSLISYEQYF
v_gene: TRBV6-2/TRBV6-3; len: 15; j_gene: TRBJ1-2; CDR3aa: CASSYSSSGSYGYTF
v_gene: TRBV7-6; len: 16; j_gene: TRBJ2-3; CDR3aa: CASSLARWGNTDTQYF
v_gene: TRBV7-2; len: 15; j_gene: TRBJ2-3; CDR3aa: CASSFLAGGLDTQYF
v_gene: TRBV12-3/TRBV12-4; len: 17; j_gene: TRBJ2-1; CDR3aa: CASSLPVGQGVNNEQFF
v_gene: TRBV14; len: 16; j_gene: TRBJ2-7; CDR3aa: CASSFNTGGGPYEQYF
v_gene: TRBV5-6; len: 14; j_gene: TRBJ1-4; CDR3aa: CASSIDRTDEKLFF
v_gene: TRBV6-5; len: 15; j_gene: TRBJ2-7; CDR3aa: CASSPVAGGTYEQYF
v_gene: TRBV4-1; len: 14; j_gene: TRBJ2-7; CDR3aa: CASSQAGFPYEQYF
v_gene: TRBV5-1; len: 13; j_gene: TRBJ2-7; CDR3aa: CASSGAGAYEQYF
v_gene: TRBV29-1; len: 12; j_gene: TRBJ1-1; CDR3aa: CSVSVLNTEAFF
v_gene: TRBV6-2/TRBV6-3; len: 14; j_gene: TRBJ2-1; CDR3aa: CASIPGQGGDEQFF
v_gene: TRBV29-1; len: 14; j_gene: TRBJ2-1; CDR3aa: CSVDIGGFSNEQFF
v_gene: TRBV7-2; len: 15; j_gene: TRBJ2-7; CDR3aa: CASRQSGGQLHEQYF
v_gene: TRBV27; len: 15; j_gene: TRBJ2-2; CDR3aa: CASSPWGADTGELFF
v_gene: TRBV21-1; len: 19; j_gene: TRBJ2-3; CDR3aa: CASSKPYQGTGFSTDTQYF
v_gene: TRBV4-3; len: 13; j_gene: TRBJ2-7; CDR3aa: CASSQGGSYEQYF
v_gene: TRBV3-1; len: 11; j_gene: TRBJ1-2; CDR3aa: CASIGTYGYTF
v_gene: TRBV30; len: 14; j_gene: TRBJ1-6; CDR3aa: CAWSDGTVGSPLHF
v_gene: TRBV23-1; len: 17; j_gene: TRBJ2-7; CDR3aa: CASSRSLPGTDIYEQYF
v_gene: TRBV7-9; len: 12; j_gene: TRBJ1-1; CDR3aa: CASSLSKLEAFF
v_gene: TRBV7-6; len: 11; j_gene: TRBJ2-5; CDR3aa: CASTQGETQYF
v_gene: TRBV5-5; len: 17; j_gene: TRBJ2-2; CDR3aa: CASSFGTGSANTGELFF
v_gene: TRBV28; len: 15; j_gene: TRBJ2-1; CDR3aa: CASRKIGTADNEQFF
v_gene: TRBV20-1; len: 18; j_gene: TRBJ2-1; CDR3aa: CSARDTGLAGGSYNEQFF
v_gene: TRBV7-3; len: 14; j_gene: TRBJ1-1; CDR3aa: CASGIGTSGTEALF
v_gene: TRBV7-6; len: 16; j_gene: TRBJ2-1; CDR3aa: CASSSPLGGEPKTQFF